The source of this T cell receptor beta chain is a study of blood T cell repertoires in COVID-19. Study information: From T cells, B-cell-depleted T cells, or PBMCs came the material, which was cDNA or gDNA.

V was trimmed by 3 bases and J by 0 bases, leaving 9 bases between them. Germline lookup yields CDR1 SGHVS and CDR2 FNYEAQ. The CDR3 covers 15 residues. Methods used by the authors: Estimation of nucleated cell counts relied on the amplification of reference gene primers. Libraries were prepared by immunoSEQ multiplex PCR; TCRdb keeps only in-frame clonotypes and omits some of them. V, J and clone size reflect that table, while D and trimming were determined from the DNA. The sample holds about 28,000 clones, approximately 93% seen once. The origin of this receptor is a woman in her sixties or seventies with COVID-19, enrolled during active disease. The sample comprised peripheral blood. The chain has TRBV7-6 and TRBJ2-1; a possible D gene is TRBD2 (5 bases). In DNA, the CDR3 is TGTGCCAGCAGCTTGCAAGGGAGCTCCTACAATGAGCAGTTCTTC. Translating gives CASSLQGSSYNEQFF. The full variable domain, in which reference TRBV7-6 and TRBJ2-1 provide the parts outside the CDR3, is GAGVSQSPRYKVTKRGQDVALRCDPISGHVSLYWYRQALGQGPEFLTYFNYEAQQDKSGLPNDRFSAERPEGSISTLTIQRTEQRDSAMYRCASSLQGSSYNEQFFGPGTRLTVL.